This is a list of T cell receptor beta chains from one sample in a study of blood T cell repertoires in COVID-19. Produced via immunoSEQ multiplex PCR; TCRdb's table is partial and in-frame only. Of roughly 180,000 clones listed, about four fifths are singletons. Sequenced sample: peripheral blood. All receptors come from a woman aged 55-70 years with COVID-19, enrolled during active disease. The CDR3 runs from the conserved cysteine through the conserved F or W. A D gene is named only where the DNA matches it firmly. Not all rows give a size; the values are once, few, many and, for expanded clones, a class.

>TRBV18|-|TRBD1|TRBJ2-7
CASSRQGSYEQYF
TGTGCCAGCTCACGACAGGGATCCTACGAGCAGTACTTC
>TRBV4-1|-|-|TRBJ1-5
CASSQEQHSNQPQHF
TGCGCCAGCAGCCAAGAACAGCATAGCAATCAGCCCCAGCATTTT
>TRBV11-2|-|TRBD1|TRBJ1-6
CASSSQGVQNSPLHF
TGTGCCAGCAGCTCGCAGGGGGTTCAGAATTCACCCCTCCACTTT
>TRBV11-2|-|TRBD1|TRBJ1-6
CASSTGQGAGNSPLHF
TGTGCCAGCAGCACGGGACAGGGGGCTGGTAATTCACCCCTCCACTTT
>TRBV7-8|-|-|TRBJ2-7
CASSSTPRGPRGGEQYF
TGTGCCAGCAGCTCCACCCCCAGGGGGCCTAGGGGAGGGGAGCAGTACTTC
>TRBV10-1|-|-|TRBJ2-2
CASSARGETGELFF
TGCGCCAGCAGCGCCAGGGGTGAGACCGGGGAGCTGTTTTTT
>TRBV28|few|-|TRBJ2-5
CASSPNQALKETQYF
TGTGCCAGCAGCCCAAATCAAGCTCTTAAAGAGACCCAGTACTTC
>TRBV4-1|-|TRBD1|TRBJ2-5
CASSPDHYGTGGRETQYF
TGCGCCAGCAGCCCAGATCACTACGGGACAGGGGGCAGGGAGACCCAGTACTTC
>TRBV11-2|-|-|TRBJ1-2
CASSLAGSDYGYTF
TGTGCCAGCAGCTTAGCGGGGAGCGACTATGGCTACACCTTC
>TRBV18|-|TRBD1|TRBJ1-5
CASSPGRGQVPQHF
TGTGCCAGCTCACCAGGAAGGGGACAGGTACCCCAGCATTTT
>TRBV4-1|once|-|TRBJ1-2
CASSQGWTARNYGYTF
TGCGCCAGCAGCCAGGGATGGACAGCGAGAAACTATGGCTACACCTTC
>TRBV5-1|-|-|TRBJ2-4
CASSLERGAKNIQYF
TGCGCCAGCAGCTTGGAGCGCGGGGCCAAAAACATTCAGTACTTC
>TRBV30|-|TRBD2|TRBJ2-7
CAWQGGVDEQYF
TGTGCCTGGCAGGGAGGGGTAGACGAGCAGTACTTC
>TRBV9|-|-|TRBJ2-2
CASSVRGWSGELFF
TGTGCCAGCAGCGTACGGGGGTGGAGCGGGGAGCTGTTTTTT
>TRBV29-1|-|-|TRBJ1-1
CSVRGDRTEAFF
TGCAGCGTTAGAGGCGACCGAACTGAAGCTTTCTTT
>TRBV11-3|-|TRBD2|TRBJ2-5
CASSPRGRHGETQYF
TGTGCCAGCAGCCCCCGCGGGAGGCATGGAGAGACCCAGTACTTC
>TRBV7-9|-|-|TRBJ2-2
CASSFGFGELFF
TGTGCCAGCAGCTTCGGGTTCGGGGAGCTGTTTTTT
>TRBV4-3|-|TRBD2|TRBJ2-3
CASSHGTSGLTDTQYF
TGCGCCAGCAGCCATGGGACTAGCGGACTCACAGATACGCAGTATTTT
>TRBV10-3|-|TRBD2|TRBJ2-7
CAISVTSGIPFYEQYF
TGTGCCATCAGCGTGACTAGCGGGATTCCATTTTACGAGCAGTACTTC
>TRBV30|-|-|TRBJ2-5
CAWSGGGAETQYF
TGTGCCTGGAGCGGCGGGGGCGCGGAGACCCAGTACTTC
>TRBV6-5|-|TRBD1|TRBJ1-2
CASRQGVAYGYTF
TGTGCCAGCAGACAGGGGGTGGCCTATGGCTACACCTTC
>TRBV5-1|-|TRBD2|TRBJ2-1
CASSLGGGGGDEQFF
TGCGCCAGCAGCTTGGGAGGGGGCGGGGGGGATGAGCAGTTCTTC
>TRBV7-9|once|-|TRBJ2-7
CASSFQTLAHTNEQYF
TGTGCCAGCAGCTTTCAAACCTTAGCCCATACCAACGAGCAGTACTTC
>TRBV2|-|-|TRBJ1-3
CASSQQVAGNTIYF
TGTGCCAGCAGTCAACAGGTTGCTGGAAACACCATATATTTT
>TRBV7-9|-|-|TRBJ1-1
CASSASDSRNTEAFF
TGTGCCAGCAGCGCCTCGGACAGCCGGAACACTGAAGCTTTCTTT
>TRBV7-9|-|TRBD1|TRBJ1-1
CASSLPRTGLLRRNTEAFF
TGTGCCAGCAGCTTACCACGGACAGGGCTATTACGCCGGAACACTGAAGCTTTCTTT
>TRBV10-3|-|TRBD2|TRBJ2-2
CAISVGGWVAGGRNGELFF
TGTGCCATCAGTGTTGGAGGTTGGGTAGCGGGGGGTCGCAACGGGGAGCTGTTTTTT
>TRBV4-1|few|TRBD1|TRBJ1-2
CASSPPTGNYGYTF
TGCGCCAGCAGCCCTCCGACAGGGAACTATGGCTACACCTTC
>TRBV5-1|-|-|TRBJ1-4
CASSLNMAPEKLFF
TGCGCCAGCAGCTTAAATATGGCCCCCGAAAAACTGTTTTTT
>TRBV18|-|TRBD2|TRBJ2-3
CASSPTSGRRTDTQYF
TGTGCCAGCTCACCTACTAGCGGGAGGCGCACAGATACGCAGTATTTT
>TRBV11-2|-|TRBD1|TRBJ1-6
CASGQQGNSPLHF
TGTGCCAGCGGACAACAGGGGAATTCACCCCTCCACTTT
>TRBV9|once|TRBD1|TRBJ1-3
CASSTGQGIGNTIYF
TGTGCCAGCAGCACGGGACAGGGGATTGGAAACACCATATATTTT
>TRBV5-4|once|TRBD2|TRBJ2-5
CASTTLGVAGGPRGETQYF
TGTGCCAGCACAACCCTGGGAGTAGCGGGAGGGCCGAGGGGTGAGACCCAGTACTTC
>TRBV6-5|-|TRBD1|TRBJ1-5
CASRYTGGGSNQPQHF
TGTGCCAGCAGATACACAGGGGGCGGAAGCAATCAGCCCCAGCATTTT
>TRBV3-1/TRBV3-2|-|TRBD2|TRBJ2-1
CASSQGPSLLAGGPVSHEQFF
TGTGCCAGCAGCCAAGGGCCGAGCCTACTAGCGGGGGGGCCCGTTAGCCATGAGCAGTTCTTC
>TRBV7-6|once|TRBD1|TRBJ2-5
CASSLLRRTGDFLETQYF
TGTGCCAGCAGCTTACTCCGCAGGACAGGGGACTTCCTGGAGACCCAGTACTTC
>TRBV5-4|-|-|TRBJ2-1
CASSLSDEQFF
TGTGCCAGCAGCTTGAGCGATGAGCAGTTCTTC